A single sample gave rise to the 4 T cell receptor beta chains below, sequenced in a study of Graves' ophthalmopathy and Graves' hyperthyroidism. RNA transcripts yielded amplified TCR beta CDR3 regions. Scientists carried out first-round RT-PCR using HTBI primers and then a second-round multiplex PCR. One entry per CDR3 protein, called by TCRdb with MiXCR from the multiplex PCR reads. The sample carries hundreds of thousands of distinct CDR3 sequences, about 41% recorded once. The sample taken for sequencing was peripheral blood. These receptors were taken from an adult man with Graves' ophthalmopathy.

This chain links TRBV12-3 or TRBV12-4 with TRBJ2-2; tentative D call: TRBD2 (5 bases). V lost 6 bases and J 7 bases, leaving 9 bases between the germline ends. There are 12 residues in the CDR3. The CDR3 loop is CASRTTSGELFF. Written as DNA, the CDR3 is TGTGCCAGCAGGACCACTAGCGGGGAGCTGTTTTTT.

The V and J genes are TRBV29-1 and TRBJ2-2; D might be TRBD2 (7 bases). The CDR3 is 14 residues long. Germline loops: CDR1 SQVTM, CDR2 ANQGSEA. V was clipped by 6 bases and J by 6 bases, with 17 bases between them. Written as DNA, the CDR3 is TGCAGCGTGGCCTGGCGGGGGCTATCCGGGGAGCTGTTTTTT. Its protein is CSVAWRGLSGELFF.

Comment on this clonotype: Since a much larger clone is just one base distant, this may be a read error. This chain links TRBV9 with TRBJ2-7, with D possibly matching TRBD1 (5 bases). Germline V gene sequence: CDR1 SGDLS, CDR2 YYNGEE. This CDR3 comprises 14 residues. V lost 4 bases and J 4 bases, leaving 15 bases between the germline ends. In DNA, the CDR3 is TGTGCCAGCAGCAGCCGATCAGGGTCATACGAGCAGTACTTC. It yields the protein CASSSRSGSYEQYF.

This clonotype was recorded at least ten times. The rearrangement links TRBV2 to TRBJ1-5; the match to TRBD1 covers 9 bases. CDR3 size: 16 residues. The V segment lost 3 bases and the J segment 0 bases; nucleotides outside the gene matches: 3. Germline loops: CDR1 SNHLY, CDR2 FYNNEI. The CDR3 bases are TGTGCCAGCAGTGAGGGGACAGGGCTTAGCAATCAGCCCCAGCATTTT. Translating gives CASSEGTGLSNQPQHF.